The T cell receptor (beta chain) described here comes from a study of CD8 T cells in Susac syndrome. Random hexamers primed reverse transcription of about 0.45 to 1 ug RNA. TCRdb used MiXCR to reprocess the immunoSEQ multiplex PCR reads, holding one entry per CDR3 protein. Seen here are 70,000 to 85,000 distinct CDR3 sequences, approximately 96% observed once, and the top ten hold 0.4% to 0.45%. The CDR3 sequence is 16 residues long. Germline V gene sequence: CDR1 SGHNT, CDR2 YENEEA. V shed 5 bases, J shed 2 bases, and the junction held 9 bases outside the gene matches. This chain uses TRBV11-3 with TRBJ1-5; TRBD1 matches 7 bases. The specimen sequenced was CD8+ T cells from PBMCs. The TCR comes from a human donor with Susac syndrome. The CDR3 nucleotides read TGTGCCAGCAGCCCTCAAGGGGGCGATTGCAATCAGCCCCAGCATTTT. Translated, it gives CASSPQGGDCNQPQHF.